The subject of this entry is one TCR beta chain. Its antigen is unknown. This sample was taken from a study of vaccination and CD4 T cells after COVID-19. Treatment reported: approximately 9-day PBMC culture with coronavirus spike peptide pools or control peptides (ViraFEST assay). Scientists ran DNA taken from cultured CD4+ T cells through the Oncomine TCR Beta short-read assay for sequencing. TCRdb independently ran MiXCR on the PCR reads; one entry per CDR3 protein. The table lists 21,000 or so distinct CDR3 sequences, nearly 55% of them singletons. The study's findings and limits: Counts of SARS-CoV-2-reactive clonotypes had a median that went from approximately 21 to 40, a nonsignificant change.

The TCR comes from a human donor who had recovered from COVID-19. Sequencing was done on a sample of CD4+ T cells from blood, cultured in vitro.

The CDR3 DNA sequence: TGTGCCAGCAGTCCCTTTAGCGGGAGTTTTTACGAGCAGTACTTC. It is translated as CASSPFSGSFYEQYF. The chain is built from TRBV6-2 or TRBV6-3 and TRBJ2-7; 9 nucleotides agree with TRBD2. The CDR3 extends over 15 amino acids. Germline loops: CDR1 MNHEY, CDR2 SVGEGT. V lost 5 bases to trimming and J lost 4 bases; unmatched junction nucleotides: 9.